This T cell receptor (beta chain) was obtained from a study of radiotherapy plus CTLA-4 blockade in lung cancer. General study findings and limits: After radiotherapy and ipilimumab, tumor-derived clones expanded in peripheral blood.

Method: immunoSEQ multiplex PCR; TCRdb's copy keeps in-frame clones and lacks some. This sample has about 62,000 clones; 60% to 85% occur once, and the top ten carry less than 5.5%. V was cut by 2 bases and J by 4 bases, with 8 bases left in between. CDR3 length: 13 amino acids. Looked up from germline, CDR1 is MNHEY and CDR2 is SVGAGI. A single count supports this clone. What it recognizes is unknown. Other DNA sequences of this sample code for an identical CDR3. Sample: peripheral blood, taken from a patient treated with radiotherapy plus ipilimumab. The J gene is TRBJ1-2, the V gene TRBV6-5; no reliable D call. This receptor was obtained from a human donor with non-small cell lung cancer who had a complete response to radiotherapy plus ipilimumab. CDR3 sequence (DNA): TGTGCCAGCAGTTACGGCGGGTCCTATGGCTACACCTTC. Its translation is CASSYGGSYGYTF.